This paragraph reports one T cell receptor beta chain. Trimming removed 1 base at V and 0 bases at J, with 9 bases between. The CDR3 contains 15 residues. Germline CDR1 and CDR2: ENHRY and SYGVKD. These data originate in a study of T cell responses to AZD1222 COVID-19 vaccine. Clones were sequenced by immunoSEQ multiplex PCR, and TCRdb holds only the in-frame ones, with some missing. This table holds roughly 99,000 clones, about 85% found once. The rearrangement uses TRBV10-3 and TRBJ1-1; a weak D match, TRBD1 (5 bases). Material: peripheral blood, obtained on day 0 of AZD1222 vaccination. This TCR came from an adult in good health. In DNA form, the CDR3 reads TGTGCCATCAGTGAGTTGGGGACGCTGAACACTGAAGCTTTCTTT. It encodes CAISELGTLNTEAFF.